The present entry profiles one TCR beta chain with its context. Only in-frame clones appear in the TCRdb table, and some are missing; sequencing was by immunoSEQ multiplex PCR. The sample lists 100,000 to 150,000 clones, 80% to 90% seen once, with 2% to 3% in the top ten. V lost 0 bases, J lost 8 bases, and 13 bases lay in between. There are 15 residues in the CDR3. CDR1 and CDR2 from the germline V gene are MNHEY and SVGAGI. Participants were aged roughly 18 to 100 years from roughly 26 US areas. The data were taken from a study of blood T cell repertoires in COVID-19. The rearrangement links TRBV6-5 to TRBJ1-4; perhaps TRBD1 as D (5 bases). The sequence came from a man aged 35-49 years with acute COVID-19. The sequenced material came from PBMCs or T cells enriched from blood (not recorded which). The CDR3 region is CASSYSKGAQEKLFF. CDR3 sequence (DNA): TGTGCCAGCAGTTACTCTAAAGGGGCGCAGGAAAAACTGTTTTTT.